The T cell receptor beta chain described here comes from a study of T cells in Graves' hyperthyroidism and ophthalmopathy. This clonotype has a handful of counts. The study excluded patients with uncontrolled infection, other autoimmune disease, pregnancy or lactation. CDR3 length equals 13 residues. Trimming took off 6 bases at V and 5 bases at J, with 13 bases between the two ends. Germline V gene sequence: CDR1 MNHEY, CDR2 SVGAGI. Amplified TCR beta CDR3 regions came from RNA transcripts. First-round RT-PCR of the TCR CDR3 relied on the HTBI primer set. Using its own MiXCR run on the multiplex PCR reads, TCRdb lists one record per CDR3 protein. The sample has around 540,000 distinct CDR3 sequences; 46% are singletons.

The receptor was isolated from a woman aged 18-35 years with Graves' hyperthyroidism. Sequencing was performed on peripheral blood or thyroid tissue (not recorded which). This chain joins TRBV6-5 and TRBJ2-5, with D perhaps TRBD1 or TRBD2 (5 bases each). The CDR3 coding sequence is TGTGCCAGCAGGGAGGCAGGGTGGGAGACCCAGTACTTC. This translates into CASREAGWETQYF.